This TCR beta chain was captured by sequencing in a study of CD8+CD57+ T cells in acquired aplastic anemia. Study-level information: The average for DNA from sorted CD4+ and CD8+ cells was 3.2 ug.

This clonotype was recorded at least ten times. The antigen remains unidentified. CDR3 length equals 16 residues. V lost 6 bases, J lost 2 bases, and 19 bases lay in between. Germline V lookup: CDR1 MNHEY, CDR2 SVGEGT. Findings and caveats of the study: Almost 30 shared CD8+ CDR3s appeared highly expressed within patients' immunodominant clones. Statistical testing detected no significant gap in CD8+ Simpson's diversity between patients and controls.

CDR3 and TCR beta VDJ profiling relied on genomic DNA as the template. TCRdb analysed the reads with MiXCR anew, one entry per CDR3 protein. The table lists some 290,000 distinct CDR3 sequences, around three fifths of them singletons. The sample was sorted CD4+, CD8+, or CD8+CD57+ T cells (not recorded which) from PBMCs. This chain links TRBV6-2 or TRBV6-3 with TRBJ1-2, with D unresolved. The sequence came from a human donor with severe aplastic anemia or a healthy control (not recorded which). The CDR3 coding sequence is TGTGCCAGCAGCCGACTCGATCCAGGTTTCAACTATGGCTACACCTTC. The encoded protein is CASSRLDPGFNYGYTF.